This T cell receptor (beta chain) was identified during a study of low-dose radiotherapy and immunotherapy resistance in tumors. Study information: Every two weeks patients got nivolumab 240 mg flat dose, plus ipilimumab 1 mg/kg every six weeks, intravenously. The authors gave intravenous cyclophosphamide 200 mg/m2 every two weeks, one day before radiation and immunotherapy.

This sample's time point: after trial treatment. Sample treatment: LDRT plus nivolumab, ipilimumab, low-dose cyclophosphamide and aspirin (RACIN trial). Donors were dosed with nivolumab and ipilimumab; they also received aspirin, low-dose cyclophosphamide and low-dose radiotherapy. Each patient who was eligible had an advanced solid tumor with no tumor-infiltrating lymphocytes. From germline, CDR1 is SGHRS and CDR2 YFSETQ. CDR3 size: 16 residues. The ends were cut back, 0 bases at V and 4 bases at J, with 15 bases in the middle. First-strand cDNA relied on TRAV- and TRBV-specific primers spanning alpha and beta chains. TCR amplification involved about 20 PCR cycles with a constant-region primer and V-primer adapter. Using its own MiXCR run on the reads, TCRdb lists one record per CDR3 protein. The sample comprises some 100,000 distinct CDR3 sequences, under 25% of which are singletons, and approximately 4% rests with the top ten.

This clonotype has a count of ten or more. Sequenced material: PBMCs, taken after low-dose radiotherapy plus immunotherapy. The sequence was collected from a male donor with prostate cancer. The genes are TRBV5-1 and TRBJ2-3, with TRBD1 as a possible D gene (6 bases). CDR3 DNA: TGCGCCAGCAGCTTGGAGGGCAGGGGCAACGCAGATACGCAGTATTTT. Its protein product is CASSLEGRGNADTQYF.